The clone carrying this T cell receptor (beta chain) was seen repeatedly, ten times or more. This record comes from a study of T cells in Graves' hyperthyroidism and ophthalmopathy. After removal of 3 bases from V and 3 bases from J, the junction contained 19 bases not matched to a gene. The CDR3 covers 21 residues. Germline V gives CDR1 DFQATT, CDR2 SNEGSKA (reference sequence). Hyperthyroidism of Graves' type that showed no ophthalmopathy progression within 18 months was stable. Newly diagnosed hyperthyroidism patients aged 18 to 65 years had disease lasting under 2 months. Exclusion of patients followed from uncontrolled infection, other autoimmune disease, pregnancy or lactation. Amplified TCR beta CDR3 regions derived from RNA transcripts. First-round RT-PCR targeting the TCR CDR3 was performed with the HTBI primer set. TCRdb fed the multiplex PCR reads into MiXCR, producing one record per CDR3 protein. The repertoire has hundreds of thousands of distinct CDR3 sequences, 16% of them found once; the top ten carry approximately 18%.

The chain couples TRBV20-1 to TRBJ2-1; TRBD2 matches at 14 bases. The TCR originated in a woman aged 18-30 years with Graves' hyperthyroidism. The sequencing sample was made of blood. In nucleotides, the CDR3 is TGCAGTGCTAGCCAGGACACCCGACTAGCGGGAGGGCGGGGGGTCTACAATGAGCAGTTCTTC. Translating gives CSASQDTRLAGGRGVYNEQFF.